This T cell receptor beta chain was profiled in a study of blood T cell repertoires in COVID-19. Produced via immunoSEQ multiplex PCR; TCRdb's table is partial and in-frame only. The sample gives approximately 91,000 clones, more than 60% of which show up once; around a quarter is in the top ten. CDR1 and CDR2 from the germline V gene are LNHDA and SQIVND (reference sequence). V was cut by 2 bases and J by 2 bases, with 9 bases left in between. The CDR3 is made up of 14 amino acids. The clonotype originates from a man aged 70 or older with acute or convalescent COVID-19. The chain recombines TRBV19 with TRBJ1-2; D ambiguous. The sequenced sample was peripheral blood. CDR3 DNA: TGTGCCAGTAGTATACAGGCGGGGAACTATGGCTACACCTTC. Translation: CASSIQAGNYGYTF.